This entry lists 20 T cell receptor beta chains sequenced from one sample in a study of cytomegalovirus exposure and HLA in healthy donors. Amplification used 60 Vbeta primers and 13 Jbeta primers. Sequencing used immunoSEQ multiplex PCR; TCRdb keeps in-frame clones, though not all of them. Of under 130,000 clones listed, approximately 72% are singletons. The sample taken for sequencing was PBMCs. All receptors come from a woman aged 50 to 65 in good health and CMV-seronegative.

The chain joins TRBV27 to TRBJ2-7, with 14 bases identical to TRBD2. After removal of 0 bases from V and 4 bases from J, the junction contained 8 bases not matched to a gene. Germline loops: CDR1 MNHEY, CDR2 SMNVEV (reference sequence). This CDR3 is built from 18 residues. CDR3 bases: TGTGCCAGCAGTTTATCCGGGACTAGCGGGAGTTTCCGGTACGAGCAGTACTTC. Translation gives CASSLSGTSGSFRYEQYF.

V and J are TRBV11-3 and TRBJ2-7; D is ambiguous. V was cut by 4 bases and J by 4 bases, with 14 bases left in between. Looked up from germline, CDR1 is SGHNT and CDR2 is YENEEA. The CDR3 has 14 amino acids. CDR3 DNA: TGTGCCAGCAGCTCCGGGTCCTTCGAGTACGAGCAGTACTTC. Protein sequence: CASSSGSFEYEQYF. The full variable domain, with the rest looked up from reference TRBV11-3 and TRBJ2-7, is EAGVVQSPRYKIIEKKQPVAFWCNPISGHNTLYWYLQNLGQGPELLIRYENEEAVDDSQLPKDRFSAERLKGVDSTLKIQPAELGDSAVYLCASSSGSFEYEQYFGPGTRLTVT.

The V and J genes are TRBV2 and TRBJ1-5, with 8 nucleotides matching TRBD1. Germline V gene data show CDR1 as SNHLY and CDR2 as FYNNEI. The CDR3 totals 16 residues. The ends lost 6 bases at V and 4 bases at J; junction bases unmatched: 11. CDR3 sequence: CASRADRVRGNQPQHF. The DNA of the CDR3 is TGTGCCAGCAGAGCGGACAGGGTTAGGGGAAATCAGCCCCAGCATTTT.

The chain links TRBV5-4 to TRBJ2-7; 8 bases match TRBD1. J lost 2 bases, V lost 4 bases, and 8 bases had no gene match. The CDR3 covers 15 residues. Germline loops: CDR1 SGHNT, CDR2 YYREEE (reference sequence). The CDR3: CASSVIPGGTYEQYF. The DNA for the CDR3 is TGTGCCAGCAGCGTAATACCAGGGGGCACCTACGAGCAGTACTTC.

The CDR3 DNA sequence: TGTGCCAGCAGTTTACTAATTGCGTCCAAAAATGAGCAGTTCTTC. Translation: CASSLLIASKNEQFF. The gene calls are TRBV27 and TRBJ2-1; no reliable D call. The CDR3 is 15 residues long. Per the germline V gene, CDR1 is MNHEY and CDR2 is SMNVEV (reference sequence). Trimming left V 2 bases short and J 7 bases short, with 15 bases between.

The chain carries TRBV7-9 and TRBJ2-1, with D possibly being TRBD2 (6 bases). The V end was cut by 0 bases, the J end by 7 bases, with 10 bases between. This CDR3 is built from 14 residues. Germline V gene sequence: CDR1 SEHNR, CDR2 FQNEAQ (reference sequence). The CDR3, as DNA: TGTGCCAGCAGCTTAGCGGGAGGATGGAATGAGCAGTTCTTC. Translating gives CASSLAGGWNEQFF.

V usage is TRBV7-3 and J usage is TRBJ2-7; TRBD1 matches 11 bases. This CDR3 region has 15 residues. CDR1 is SGHTA, CDR2 FQGTGA, per germline. V dropped 4 bases and J dropped 5; count of bases not matched to a gene: 7. CDR3 region: CASSSTGQGGDEQYF. The CDR3 DNA sequence: TGTGCCAGCAGCTCCACGGGACAGGGGGGAGACGAGCAGTACTTC.

The rearrangement links TRBV6-5 to TRBJ2-1; D is unclear. Germline V gene lookup returns CDR1 MNHEY and CDR2 SVGAGI. V lost 5 bases and J 4 bases, leaving 3 bases between the germline ends. CDR3 size: 11 residues. The CDR3 coding sequence is TGTGCCAGCAGTCAATACAATGAGCAGTTCTTC. Translation gives CASSQYNEQFF.

This rearrangement joins TRBV2 to TRBJ1-5; no clear D gene. The CDR3 spans 14 residues. Germline CDR1 is SNHLY and CDR2 is FYNNEI. V lost 4 bases, J lost 1 base, and 8 bases lay in between. The CDR3 DNA is TGTGCCAGCAGTGCTCTACCAAGCAATCAGCCCCAGCATTTT. It translates to CASSALPSNQPQHF.

The V gene is TRBV6-5, the J gene TRBJ1-5; 8 nucleotides align to TRBD1. Germline V lookup: CDR1 MNHEY, CDR2 SVGAGI. The V segment lost 4 bases and the J segment 2 bases; nucleotides outside the gene matches: 4. This CDR3 is built from 15 residues. CDR3 nucleotides: TGTGCCAGCAGTTCGGGACAGGCTCGCAATCAGCCCCAGCATTTT. Translating it yields CASSSGQARNQPQHF.

The CDR3 loop reads CARQIPGSPLHF. CDR3 bases: TGTGCCAGACAAATACCAGGTTCACCCCTCCACTTT. The V call is TRBV2, the J call TRBJ1-6, with D unclear. The CDR3 has 12 amino acids. Germline V gives CDR1 SNHLY, CDR2 FYNNEI. V lost 9 bases and J 9 bases, leaving 12 bases between the germline ends.

This clone appeared a few times. The rearrangement links TRBV2 to TRBJ2-4; the D gene is possibly TRBD2 (6 bases). V shed 4 bases and J shed 0 bases, with 19 bases lying between them. From germline, CDR1 is SNHLY and CDR2 FYNNEI. CDR3 length: 18 residues. The CDR3 sequence is CASSVSGLALLAKNIQYF. The CDR3 region has the DNA TGTGCCAGCAGTGTCAGTGGGCTAGCGCTTCTAGCCAAAAACATTCAGTACTTC.

This chain uses TRBV28 with TRBJ1-4; TRBD1 agrees at 9 bases. V lost 6 bases, J lost 8 bases, and 13 bases stayed unmatched. There are 16 residues in the CDR3. Germline V gene sequence: CDR1 MDHEN, CDR2 SYDVKM. CDR3 in DNA: TGTGCCAGCAGCTCACAGGGGGCTAGTTTGGGGGAAAAACTGTTTTTT. Its translation: CASSSQGASLGEKLFF. Variable domain in full (rest from reference TRBV28 and TRBJ1-4): DVKVTQSSRYLVKRTGEKVFLECVQDMDHENMFWYRQDPGLGLRLIYFSYDVKMKEKGDIPEGYSVSREKKERFSLILESASTNQTSMYLCASSSQGASLGEKLFFGSGTQLSVL.

The gene calls are TRBV5-1 and TRBJ1-1; D ambiguous. With 3 bases removed from V and 0 bases from J, the gap between germline ends came to 18 bases. The CDR3 runs 17 residues. CDR1 is SGHRS and CDR2 is YFSETQ in the germline V gene. The chain's CDR3 is CASSSRPLQMMNTEAFF. CDR3 nucleotide sequence: TGCGCCAGCAGCTCCCGCCCCCTACAGATGATGAACACTGAAGCTTTCTTT.

The chain combines TRBV28 with TRBJ2-1; D may be TRBD2 (6 bases). Trimming took off 1 base at V and 3 bases at J, with 16 bases between the two ends. This CDR3 comprises 17 residues. Germline V lookup: CDR1 MDHEN, CDR2 SYDVKM. The CDR3 loop is CASSLYHTGLGYNEQFF. In DNA, the CDR3 is TGTGCCAGCAGTTTATACCATACGGGACTGGGCTACAATGAGCAGTTCTTC.

V and J are TRBV10-3 and TRBJ2-5; D is perhaps TRBD2 (5 bases). The CDR3 covers 14 residues. V was shortened by 0 bases and J by 5 bases, with 10 bases between the two germline ends. CDR1 ENHRY and CDR2 SYGVKD come from the germline V gene. DNA of the CDR3: TGTGCCATCAGTGAGTCCCTAGCTCGGGAGACCCAGTACTTC. Translated, it gives CAISESLARETQYF.

The chain joins TRBV11-2 to TRBJ2-7; 7 bases line up with TRBD1. V lost 5 bases and J lost 6; bases outside the gene matches: 10. Germline lookup yields CDR1 SGHAT and CDR2 FQNNGV. The CDR3 has 14 residues. The CDR3 loop reads CASSPDRVRGEQYF. CDR3 sequence (DNA): TGTGCCAGCAGCCCAGACAGGGTCCGGGGCGAGCAGTACTTC.

V usage is TRBV6-5 and J usage is TRBJ2-3; TRBD1 matches 9 bases. Germline loops: CDR1 MNHEY, CDR2 SVGAGI. CDR3 length: 14 residues. V lost 6 bases and J lost 6; bases outside the gene matches: 7. CDR3 sequence: CASSNRGPADTQYF. The CDR3 DNA sequence: TGTGCCAGCAGCAACAGGGGGCCCGCGGATACGCAGTATTTT.

V and J are TRBV19 and TRBJ2-2; 8 bases line up with TRBD1. The trim removed 10 bases at V and 7 bases at J, leaving 11 bases unmatched. The length of the CDR3 is 14 residues. The germline V gene encodes CDR1 LNHDA and CDR2 SQIVND (reference sequence). The CDR3 here is CATISTGAVGELFF. The DNA for the CDR3 is TGTGCCACCATATCGACAGGGGCCGTCGGGGAGCTGTTTTTT.

The V call is TRBV6-1, the J call TRBJ1-5; 7 bases map to TRBD1. This CDR3 is built from 19 residues. CDR1 and CDR2 (germline): MNHNS, SASEGT. With V trimmed by 3 bases and J by 0 bases, 14 bases remained unmatched. The CDR3 coding sequence is TGTGCCAGCAGTGACCATATAAGGACAGGTATCCTTAGCAATCAGCCCCAGCATTTT. Its protein product is CASSDHIRTGILSNQPQHF.